Below are 27 T cell receptor beta chains sequenced from a single sample in a study of T cells in Graves' hyperthyroidism and ophthalmopathy. RNA transcripts were the template for amplifying TCR beta CDR3 regions. Researchers ran a first-round RT-PCR on the TCR CDR3 using the HTBI primer set. From the multiplex PCR reads, TCRdb called clonotypes with MiXCR, one entry per CDR3 protein. The sample lists approximately 700,000 distinct CDR3 sequences, about 16% occurring once. The sequenced material came from blood. All receptors derive from a man aged 18 to 35 with Graves' hyperthyroidism.

This clonotype was recorded at least ten times. The chain couples TRBV9 to TRBJ2-7, with 7 bases that match TRBD1. Germline assignment: CDR1 SGDLS and CDR2 YYNGEE. The CDR3 length is 15 residues. Trimming removed 0 bases from V and 4 bases from J; junction bases left unmatched: 7. The CDR3 here is CASSVAGQPFYEQYF. CDR3 DNA: TGTGCCAGCAGCGTAGCGGGACAGCCGTTTTACGAGCAGTACTTC.

This clonotype was detected ten times or more. J is TRBJ2-5 and V is TRBV10-1; D unresolved. Germline V gene data show CDR1 as WNHNN and CDR2 as SYGVQD (reference sequence). CDR3 length: 15 residues. V was shortened by 3 bases and J by 5 bases, with 16 bases between the two germline ends. The CDR3 region has the DNA TGCGCCAGCAGTGAATCCGCCGGATACGCCGAGACCCAGTACTTC. This encodes CASSESAGYAETQYF.

V gene TRBV14 combines with J gene TRBJ2-6, with D perhaps matching TRBD1 (5 bases). The CDR3 runs to 15 residues. Between the trimmed V and J ends, which lost 1 base and 4 bases, there was a span of 8 bases. Germline lookup yields CDR1 SGHDN and CDR2 FVKESK. CDR3 residues: CASSQVGVGANVLTF. The CDR3, as DNA: TGTGCCAGCAGCCAAGTAGGGGTCGGGGCCAACGTCCTGACTTTC.

The rearrangement links TRBV7-3 to TRBJ2-2; 9 bases map to TRBD1. This CDR3 spans 15 amino acids. Trimming took 5 bases from V and 3 from J; bases not matched to a gene: 4. Per the germline V gene, CDR1 is SGHTA and CDR2 is FQGTGA. CDR3: CASSTGGADTGELFF. The CDR3 bases are TGTGCCAGCAGCACAGGGGGCGCGGACACCGGGGAGCTGTTTTTT.

The chain employs TRBV5-8 and TRBJ2-1; 9 positions match TRBD1. The ends lost 3 bases at V and 9 bases at J; junction bases unmatched: 7. The CDR3 sequence is 14 residues long. Germline-derived CDR1 and CDR2 are SGHTS and YDEGEE. The CDR3 here is CASSSDRGKREQFF. The DNA of the CDR3 is TGTGCCAGCAGCTCGGACAGGGGAAAACGTGAGCAGTTCTTC.

The J gene is TRBJ2-1, the V gene TRBV4-1; a possible D gene is TRBD1 (5 bases). The CDR3 has 16 residues. The germline V gene has CDR1 MGHRA and CDR2 YSYEKL. Trimming cost V 2 bases and J 6 bases, with 17 bases left between them. CDR3 region: CASSQPSDTGPNEQFF. The CDR3 nucleotides read TGCGCCAGCAGCCAACCATCGGACACAGGCCCCAATGAGCAGTTCTTC.

This clonotype came up many times. The chain links TRBV18 to TRBJ1-5; the D gene is possibly TRBD1 (5 bases). Trimming took 6 bases from V and 7 from J, leaving 13 bases between them. Germline V gene sequence: CDR1 KGHSH, CDR2 LQKENI. The CDR3 extends over 13 amino acids. Here the CDR3 DNA reads TGTGCCAGCTCCCCCAGTGGGGGACAGCCCCAGCATTTT. It codes for CASSPSGGQPQHF. The full variable domain, with the rest looked up from reference TRBV18 and TRBJ1-5, is NAGVMQNPRHLVRRRGQEARLRCSPMKGHSHVYWYRQLPEEGLKFMVYLQKENIIDESGMPKERFSAEFPKEGPSILRIQQVVRGDSAAYFCASSPSGGQPQHFGDGTRLSIL.

V is TRBV4-3 and J is TRBJ2-7; unclear D gene. Germline V gives CDR1 LGHNA, CDR2 YSLEER. This CDR3 is 15 amino acids long. Trimming pared 4 bases from V and 3 bases from J, leaving 16 bases between. The CDR3: CASSLEDSGHYEQYF. CDR3 DNA: TGCGCCAGCAGCCTAGAAGACTCCGGGCACTACGAGCAGTACTTC.

The V call is TRBV7-2, the J call TRBJ1-6, with D perhaps matching TRBD1 (6 bases). Germline assignment: CDR1 SGHTA and CDR2 FQGNSA. V gave up 1 base and J gave up 10 bases, with 14 bases separating them. The CDR3 is made up of 15 amino acids. The CDR3 protein is CASSLEQGSRSPLHF. For the CDR3, the DNA is TGTGCCAGCAGCTTAGAGCAGGGGAGTAGGTCACCCCTCCACTTT. Supplemented by reference TRBV7-2 and TRBJ1-6, the full variable domain reads GAGVSQSPSNKVTEKGKDVELRCDPISGHTALYWYRQSLGQGLEFLIYFQGNSAPDKSGLPSDRFSAERTGGSVSTLTIQRTQQEDSAVYLCASSLEQGSRSPLHFGNGTRLTVT.

The chain has TRBV28 and TRBJ2-5, with a weak D call TRBD2 (6 bases). V gave up 4 bases and J gave up 4 bases, with 19 bases separating them. Germline-derived CDR1 and CDR2 are MDHEN and SYDVKM. The CDR3 is 16 residues long. In DNA, the CDR3 is TGTGCCAGCAGTTCCCTAGGGCGGGATTGGCTAGAGACCCAGTACTTC. Translated: CASSSLGRDWLETQYF.

V is TRBV28 and J is TRBJ2-1, with TRBD2 identical over 14 bases. This CDR3 spans 17 amino acids. Germline V gene lookup returns CDR1 MDHEN and CDR2 SYDVKM. Trimming removed 4 bases from V and 2 bases from J; junction bases left unmatched: 4. The CDR3 nucleotides are TGTGCCAGCAGTTCGGGACTAGCGGGAGAGGCCTACAATGAGCAGTTCTTC. Its translation is CASSSGLAGEAYNEQFF.

This clonotype was recorded a few times. V is TRBV7-6 and J is TRBJ2-5, with 10 bases matching TRBD1. Looked up from germline, CDR1 is SGHVS and CDR2 is FNYEAQ. The CDR3 extends over 16 amino acids. J was trimmed by 8 bases and V by 1 base; bases with no gene match: 10. CDR3 nucleotide sequence: TGTGCCAGCAGCTTAGAACCCGGGACAGGGGTGGTAACCCAGTACTTC. It encodes CASSLEPGTGVVTQYF.

This clonotype was seen many times. The V and J genes are TRBV28 and TRBJ2-2; D call uncertain. This CDR3 is 13 amino acids long. Germline lookup yields CDR1 MDHEN and CDR2 SYDVKM. Deletions cut 3 bases from V and 7 bases from J, with 9 bases between. CDR3 sequence: CASSFRARGELFF. The CDR3 DNA reads as TGTGCCAGCAGTTTTAGGGCACGCGGGGAGCTGTTTTTT. The full variable domain, with the rest looked up from reference TRBV28 and TRBJ2-2, is DVKVTQSSRYLVKRTGEKVFLECVQDMDHENMFWYRQDPGLGLRLIYFSYDVKMKEKGDIPEGYSVSREKKERFSLILESASTNQTSMYLCASSFRARGELFFGEGSRLTVL.

This clonotype was counted many times. The V gene is TRBV5-5, the J gene TRBJ2-5; D may correspond to TRBD1 or TRBD2 (5 bases each). Germline assignment: CDR1 SGHKS and CDR2 YYEKEE (reference sequence). This CDR3 has 13 residues. The V gene lost 3 bases and the J gene lost 4 bases, with 10 bases spanning the gap. The CDR3 loop is CASSSWDGETQYF. CDR3 bases: TGTGCCAGCAGCTCTTGGGACGGAGAGACCCAGTACTTC.

Here the CDR3 DNA reads TGCAGTGCTGGGGGGTGGGGCGTGGGATCACCCCTCCACTTT. Encoded protein: CSAGGWGVGSPLHF. The rearrangement links TRBV20-1 to TRBJ1-6; perhaps TRBD1 as D (5 bases). Trimming removed 5 bases at V and 10 bases at J, with 18 bases between. The CDR3 length is 14 residues. Per germline, CDR1 DFQATT and CDR2 SNEGSKA (reference sequence).

The sample holds one count of this clonotype. The V call is TRBV20-1, the J call TRBJ1-3; the D gene is possibly TRBD1 (5 bases). The CDR3 is 15 residues long. Looked up from germline, CDR1 is DFQATT and CDR2 is SNEGSKA (reference sequence). Trimming shortened V by 5 bases and J by 4 bases, and 18 bases separated the two germline ends. The CDR3 region has the DNA TGCAGTGCTCCACTGGGGCAGAGCCACGGAAACACCATATATTTT. As protein: CSAPLGQSHGNTIYF.

The sample holds many counts of this clonotype. The chain employs TRBV28 and TRBJ2-3, with 7 nucleotides matching TRBD2. This CDR3 has 14 residues. CDR1 is MDHEN and CDR2 is SYDVKM in the germline V gene. Trimming removed 7 bases from V and 0 bases from J; junction bases left unmatched: 4. CDR3 nucleotide sequence: TGTGCCAGCACCCATAGCGGGAGCACAGATACGCAGTATTTT. This translates into CASTHSGSTDTQYF.

The table lists this clonotype with a few counts. The chain combines TRBV25-1 with TRBJ2-7; 9 bases are shared with TRBD1. The J segment lost 5 bases and the V segment lost 6 bases, leaving 5 bases of the junction unmatched. The V gene's germline CDR1 is MGHDK and CDR2 SYGVNS. The CDR3 spans 13 residues. CDR3 DNA: TGTGCCAGCAGAAAACAGGGGGCGGACGAGCAGTACTTC. It translates to CASRKQGADEQYF.

The chain couples TRBV20-1 to TRBJ2-7, with TRBD1 matching 7 bases. Looked up from germline, CDR1 is DFQATT and CDR2 is SNEGSKA (reference sequence). The V segment lost 5 bases and the J segment 2 bases; nucleotides outside the gene matches: 9. This CDR3 is built from 14 residues. The chain's CDR3 is CSASPGQPAYEQYF. The CDR3 region has the DNA TGCAGTGCTTCACCGGGACAGCCGGCCTACGAGCAGTACTTC.

This chain connects TRBV9 to TRBJ1-1; D is uncertain. This CDR3 spans 12 amino acids. V was pared by 4 bases and J by 6 bases, with 10 bases between. The germline CDR1 and CDR2 sequences are SGDLS and YYNGEE. This CDR3 is CASSPQEAEAFF. The DNA for the CDR3 is TGTGCCAGCAGCCCTCAAGAGGCTGAAGCTTTCTTT. The entire variable domain, with the rest obtained from reference TRBV9 and TRBJ1-1, is as follows: DSGVTQTPKHLITATGQRVTLRCSPRSGDLSVYWYQQSLDQGLQFLIQYYNGEERAKGNILERFSAQQFPDLHSELNLSSLELGDSALYFCASSPQEAEAFFGQGTRLTVV.

The chain recombines TRBV28 with TRBJ2-6; no clear D. The CDR3 has 13 residues. Trimming took off 11 bases at V and 3 bases at J, with 11 bases between the two ends. Germline values: CDR1 MDHEN, CDR2 SYDVKM. The CDR3 DNA sequence: TGTGCCTGTGCCGAAGGTGGGGCCAACGTCCTGACTTTC. Protein product: CACAEGGANVLTF.

CDR3 DNA sequence: TGTGCCAGCAGTTCGTCCGGACAGACTAACTATGGCTACACCTTC. Amino acids: CASSSSGQTNYGYTF. The J gene is TRBJ1-2, the V gene TRBV28; D is possibly TRBD1 (6 bases). This CDR3 comprises 15 residues. In germline, CDR1 is MDHEN, CDR2 SYDVKM. Trimming stripped 4 bases from V and 0 bases from J, with 12 bases between.

The CDR3 is CASSDVGTASYEQYF. CDR3 in DNA: TGTGCCAGCAGTGATGTCGGGACCGCTTCCTACGAGCAGTACTTC. The gene calls are TRBV2 and TRBJ2-7, with D perhaps matching TRBD1 or TRBD2 (5 bases each). Germline V CDR1 and CDR2: SNHLY, FYNNEI. The CDR3 loop spans 15 amino acids. With 3 bases removed from V and 1 base from J, the gap between germline ends came to 13 bases. Full variable domain (missing parts from reference TRBV2 and TRBJ2-7): EPEVTQTPSHQVTQMGQEVILRCVPISNHLYFYWYRQILGQKVEFLVSFYNNEISEKSEIFDDQFSVERPDGSNFTLKIRSTKLEDSAMYFCASSDVGTASYEQYFGPGTRLTVT.

This clonotype occurred many times. The rearrangement links TRBV20-1 to TRBJ2-7, with TRBD2 as a possible D gene (6 bases). CDR3 length: 13 residues. CDR1 is DFQATT, CDR2 SNEGSKA, per germline (reference sequence). The V end was cut by 0 bases, the J end by 3 bases, with 9 bases between. The CDR3 nucleotides are TGCAGTGCTAGAGATGGCGGGAACTACGAGCAGTACTTC. It yields the protein CSARDGGNYEQYF.

This clonotype was observed a handful of times. For the CDR3, the DNA is TGTGCCAGTAGTCCGCGACTAGCGGGCATAACCGGGGAGCTGTTTTTT. This gives the protein CASSPRLAGITGELFF. The V and J genes are TRBV19 and TRBJ2-2; the match to TRBD2 covers 10 bases. The CDR3 covers 16 residues. Germline V gene sequence: CDR1 LNHDA, CDR2 SQIVND (reference sequence). V shed 5 bases, J shed 5 bases, and the junction held 8 bases outside the gene matches.

Worth noting for this clonotype: At one boundary the junction diverges from the germline segment, which might be a read error. In DNA, the CDR3 is TGTGCCAGCTCACCACGGGTGAACGCTGAAGCTTTCTTT. This codes for CASSPRVNAEAFF. The rearrangement joins TRBV18 to TRBJ1-1; D is uncertain. The CDR3 consists of 13 residues. From germline, CDR1 is KGHSH and CDR2 LQKENI.

The rearrangement joins TRBV20-1 to TRBJ2-1; 11 bases match TRBD2. The CDR3 is 14 amino acids. V trimming: 3 bases; J trimming: 8 bases; junction bases outside the gene matches: 6. Germline V gene sequence: CDR1 DFQATT, CDR2 SNEGSKA (reference sequence). CDR3 sequence: CSASVGTSGYEQFF. For the CDR3, the DNA is TGCAGTGCTAGTGTTGGGACTAGCGGTTATGAGCAGTTCTTC.